The source of this T cell receptor beta chain is a study of T-cell reconstitution after alpha-beta-depleted transplantation in children. V was pared by 7 bases and J by 9 bases, with 12 bases between. Germline V gives CDR1 SGHAT, CDR2 FQNNGV. This CDR3 contains 11 residues. This clonotype appeared many times. TCRbeta library construction was performed incorporating unique molecular identifiers. TCRdb re-called the PCR reads with MiXCR, one entry per CDR3 protein. The sample gives 350,000 to 400,000 distinct CDR3 sequences, over 20% of which show up once; 3% to 4% is in the top ten. The sequence was obtained from a human donor who donated a stem cell graft to a child with acute myeloid leukemia. The material was PBMCs from the stem cell graft donor, obtained from the stem cell graft. The chain links TRBV11-2 to TRBJ1-1, with D hard to call. The CDR3 sequence: CASKRTMQAFF. The CDR3 DNA follows: TGTGCCAGCAAACGCACCATGCAAGCTTTCTTT.